This T cell receptor (beta chain) is drawn from a study of metastatic and nonmetastatic thyroid tumors. Study context: The comparison covered peripheral blood and tumor or nodule tissue in malignant and benign thyroid patients.

A word on this clone: Antigen unknown.

Patients were all untreated before their thyroid surgery. Per the authors' pipeline: A papillary thyroid cancer distant-metastasis classifier was built from CDR3 differences across clinicopathological groups. TCRdb recomputed clones from the PCR reads via MiXCR. It is TCRdb's table, rather than the study itself, that gives the V and J calls and clone size. The data contain 25,000 to 30,000 clones, about a quarter of them singletons. Broader study findings: Patients with malignant thyroid tumors reportedly had significantly higher TCR beta diversity than those with benign nodules, in blood and tumor.

The V end lost 5 bases, the J end lost 3 bases, and 23 bases lay between the germline ends. Germline CDR1 reads LNHDA; CDR2 reads SQIVND (reference sequence). CDR3 size: 18 residues. Source material: blood. This chain links TRBV19 with TRBJ2-1, with D perhaps TRBD1 or TRBD2 (5 bases each). The sequence derives from a female donor with papillary thyroid cancer or a benign thyroid nodule (not recorded which). Some clones in this sample may be carry-over from other donors' samples. CDR3 protein: CASSLVWQVRGIYNEQFF. In DNA, the CDR3 is TGTGCCAGTAGTTTAGTTTGGCAGGTGAGGGGAATCTACAATGAGCAGTTCTTC.